The 19 T cell receptor beta chains presented below share a single source sample, sequenced in a study of blood T cells in healthy people across ages. Combining a sample-barcoded 5' primer with a J-beta primer mix, a second PCR ran for about 6 to 11 cycles. Each CDR3 protein gets one entry after TCRdb re-called the 5' RACE reads with MiXCR. This sample yields roughly 1,500,000 distinct CDR3 sequences, of which about 32% are seen a single time; around 10% belongs to the top ten. The sample was blood. The receptors here all came from a woman aged 30 to 39 in good health.

The genes are TRBV9 and TRBJ1-2; weak D call: TRBD1 (6 bases). Germline-derived CDR1 and CDR2 are SGDLS and YYNGEE. The V end was cut by 0 bases, the J end by 4 bases, with 13 bases between. There are 15 residues in the CDR3. CDR3 bases: TGTGCCAGCAGCGTAGAATGGGGGCCCGGCTATGGCTACACCTTC. Its protein product is CASSVEWGPGYGYTF.

About this clonotype: At one end the junction does not follow the germline gene, possibly because of a read error. This sequence joins TRBV12-3 or TRBV12-4 and TRBJ2-5, with D perhaps matching TRBD1 (6 bases). The CDR3 consists of 14 residues. The CDR3 spells CASSFKTGQETRYF. The CDR3 DNA is TGTGCCAGCAGTTTCAAGACAGGCCAAGAGACCCGGTACTTC.

The chain couples TRBV28 to TRBJ1-5, with D hard to call. The V gene lost 2 bases and the J gene lost 2 bases, with 13 bases spanning the gap. Germline V lookup: CDR1 MDHEN, CDR2 SYDVKM. The CDR3 is made up of 16 amino acids. The CDR3 loop is CASSLQPLGGNQPQHF. The CDR3 nucleotides are TGTGCCAGCAGTTTACAACCCCTTGGGGGCAATCAGCCCCAGCATTTT. The variable domain in full, completed from reference TRBV28 and TRBJ1-5, reads DVKVTQSSRYLVKRTGEKVFLECVQDMDHENMFWYRQDPGLGLRLIYFSYDVKMKEKGDIPEGYSVSREKKERFSLILESASTNQTSMYLCASSLQPLGGNQPQHFGDGTRLSIL.

This chain joins TRBV18 and TRBJ1-2; weak D call: TRBD1 (6 bases). Trimming left V 5 bases short and J 4 bases short, with 17 bases between. The CDR3 covers 15 residues. In germline, CDR1 is KGHSH, CDR2 LQKENI. The CDR3: CASSLNREEGYGYTF. The DNA for the CDR3 is TGTGCCAGCTCATTGAACAGGGAAGAGGGCTATGGCTACACCTTC.

Written as DNA, the CDR3 is TGTGCCACCAGTGATTCCGGGACAGGGGAGACCCAGTACTTC. Protein: CATSDSGTGETQYF. The genes are TRBV24-1 and TRBJ2-5, with TRBD1 identical over 9 bases. Unmatched junction bases numbered 2, after V lost 2 bases and J lost 5 bases. The CDR3 consists of 14 residues. The germline V gene encodes CDR1 KGHDR and CDR2 SFDVKD.

V gene TRBV5-1 combines with J gene TRBJ2-7, with 9 bases identical to TRBD2. The CDR3 contains 20 residues. With 0 bases clipped from V and 1 base from J, the junction kept 17 bases outside the gene matches. CDR1 and CDR2 from the germline V gene are SGHRS and YFSETQ. CDR3 amino acids: CASSLAGWYSGSSISYEQYF. The CDR3 bases are TGCGCCAGCAGCTTGGCGGGGTGGTATAGCGGGAGTTCGATTTCCTACGAGCAGTACTTC.

The chain uses TRBV3-1 and TRBJ2-3, with TRBD1 matching 8 bases. J was trimmed by 2 bases and V by 5 bases; bases with no gene match: 3. The V gene's germline CDR1 is LGHDT and CDR2 YNNKEL (reference sequence). There are 14 residues in the CDR3. The CDR3 nucleotides are TGTGCCAGCAGCTGGACAGGGCCCACAGATACGCAGTATTTT. Translating it yields CASSWTGPTDTQYF.

This chain links TRBV9 with TRBJ2-3; the D gene is possibly TRBD2 (5 bases). Germline V CDR1 and CDR2: SGDLS, YYNGEE. This CDR3 is 15 amino acids long. Trimming stripped 0 bases from V and 5 bases from J, with 13 bases between. This chain's CDR3 is CASSVAASRGDTQYF. CDR3 bases: TGTGCCAGCAGCGTAGCGGCATCTCGGGGAGATACGCAGTATTTT. The complete variable domain, with remaining parts taken from reference TRBV9 and TRBJ2-3, reads DSGVTQTPKHLITATGQRVTLRCSPRSGDLSVYWYQQSLDQGLQFLIQYYNGEERAKGNILERFSAQQFPDLHSELNLSSLELGDSALYFCASSVAASRGDTQYFGPGTRLTVL.

This chain uses TRBV7-9 with TRBJ2-1, with 9 bases identical to TRBD2. CDR1 and CDR2 from the germline V gene are SEHNR and FQNEAQ (reference sequence). The V segment lost 7 bases and the J segment 3 bases; nucleotides outside the gene matches: 7. The CDR3 totals 15 residues. CDR3 protein: CASTHGTSLYNEQFF. CDR3 nucleotides: TGTGCCAGCACTCACGGGACTAGCCTCTACAATGAGCAGTTCTTC.

This rearrangement joins TRBV27 to TRBJ2-1, with 15 nucleotides matching TRBD2. The CDR3 contains 14 residues. V lost 8 bases to trimming and J lost 8 bases; unmatched junction nucleotides: 4. Per germline, CDR1 MNHEY and CDR2 SMNVEV (reference sequence). The CDR3 bases are TGTGCCAGCCGTGGACTAGCGGGAGGGTATGAGCAGTTCTTC. Amino acids: CASRGLAGGYEQFF.

This clonotype was found a few times. The V call is TRBV3-1, the J call TRBJ2-3, with D possibly matching TRBD2 (5 bases). This CDR3 has 16 amino acids. The V gene's germline CDR1 is LGHDT and CDR2 YNNKEL (reference sequence). V was trimmed by 5 bases and J by 2 bases, leaving 17 bases between them. CDR3 residues: CASSFLRTGYTDTQYF. In DNA form, the CDR3 reads TGTGCCAGCAGCTTCCTTCGCACGGGATACACAGATACGCAGTATTTT.

This clonotype came up a few times. The V gene is TRBV7-9, the J gene TRBJ2-3; D is tentatively TRBD1 or TRBD2 (6 bases each). Trimming cost V 1 base and J 6 bases, with 14 bases left between them. The CDR3 length is 15 residues. Germline V CDR1 and CDR2: SEHNR, FQNEAQ (reference sequence). The CDR3 sequence: CASSLVRGPLDTQYF. In DNA form, the CDR3 reads TGTGCCAGCAGCTTAGTTCGGGGGCCCCTGGATACGCAGTATTTT. Full variable domain (missing parts from reference TRBV7-9 and TRBJ2-3): DTGVSQNPRHKITKRGQNVTFRCDPISEHNRLYWYRQTLGQGPEFLTYFQNEAQLEKSRLLSDRFSAERPKGSFSTLEIQRTEQGDSAMYLCASSLVRGPLDTQYFGPGTRLTVL.

This clonotype was seen a few times. The gene calls are TRBV2 and TRBJ2-7; D gene uncertain. The V end was cut by 6 bases, the J end by 6 bases, with 12 bases between. This CDR3 is built from 12 residues. CDR1 is SNHLY, CDR2 FYNNEI, per germline. In DNA, the CDR3 is TGTGCCAGCAGCCCCACTATTAGCGAGCAGTACTTC. Translated: CASSPTISEQYF.

The J gene is TRBJ1-2, the V gene TRBV3-1; weak D call: TRBD1 (6 bases). The CDR3 covers 14 residues. Trimming shortened V by 2 bases and J by 6 bases, and 13 bases separated the two germline ends. Germline V gene data show CDR1 as LGHDT and CDR2 as YNNKEL (reference sequence). The CDR3: CASSQHQGRDGYTF. The CDR3, as DNA: TGTGCCAGCAGCCAACACCAGGGGAGGGATGGCTACACCTTC. The full variable domain, with the rest looked up from reference TRBV3-1 and TRBJ1-2, is DTAVSQTPKYLVTQMGNDKSIKCEQNLGHDTMYWYKQDSKKFLKIMFSYNNKELIINETVPNRFSPKSPDKAHLNLHINSLELGDSAVYFCASSQHQGRDGYTFGSGTRLTVV.

V and J are TRBV6-1 and TRBJ2-1; 7 nucleotides align to TRBD2. The CDR3 spans 13 residues. V was pared by 8 bases and J by 1 base, with 2 bases of the junction left unmatched. The germline gives CDR1 MNHNS, CDR2 SASEGT. CDR3 protein: CASWTSSYNEQFF. CDR3 nucleotide sequence: TGTGCCAGCTGGACTAGTTCCTACAATGAGCAGTTCTTC.

The chain is built from TRBV4-2 and TRBJ2-3; 10 nucleotides agree with TRBD2. The CDR3 covers 19 residues. Per the germline V gene, CDR1 is LGHNA and CDR2 is YNFKEQ. Trimming cost V 0 bases and J 5 bases; bases outside gene matches: 14. CDR3 sequence (DNA): TGTGCCAGCAGCCAAGATCCGCCTAGCGGGGGTGGTGGCCGAGATACGCAGTATTTT. Its translation: CASSQDPPSGGGGRDTQYF.

The table lists this clonotype with many counts. This chain uses TRBV7-2 with TRBJ2-5; 10 bases line up with TRBD2. V dropped 5 bases and J dropped 5; count of bases not matched to a gene: 29. CDR3 size: 22 residues. Germline assignment: CDR1 SGHTA and CDR2 FQGNSA. The CDR3 sequence: CASSRKVLAGGLADILAETQYF. The CDR3 DNA follows: TGTGCCAGCAGCCGGAAAGTCTTAGCGGGGGGTTTAGCGGATATATTAGCGGAGACCCAGTACTTC.

This clonotype was seen a handful of times. V is TRBV4-1 and J is TRBJ1-1; 8 nucleotides match TRBD1. The germline gives CDR1 MGHRA, CDR2 YSYEKL. The trim removed 4 bases at V and 0 bases at J, leaving 7 bases unmatched. CDR3 length: 16 amino acids. The DNA for the CDR3 is TGCGCCAGCAGCCCAGGACAGGGAGGAGTGAACACTGAAGCTTTCTTT. Its translation is CASSPGQGGVNTEAFF.

V usage is TRBV27 and J usage is TRBJ1-5, with no clear D. The germline V gene encodes CDR1 MNHEY and CDR2 SMNVEV (reference sequence). CDR3 size: 13 residues. The V gene lost 5 bases and the J gene lost 7 bases, with 12 bases spanning the gap. The CDR3 region is CASSTRAEQPQHF. The CDR3 DNA reads TGTGCCAGCAGTACCCGGGCAGAACAGCCCCAGCATTTT.